This TCR beta chain came from a study of cytomegalovirus exposure and HLA in healthy donors (dated by TCRdb to the late 2010s). Broadly, across the study: In an earlier analysis of some 610 of the donors, approximately 260 Gb of sequence data and 90 million to 120 million unique TCR beta sequences from roughly 200 million T cells were reported. An early release covering more than 500 HLA-typed donors comprised about 320 gigabases of sequencing data and about 90 million unique TCR sequences. Among the roughly 430 genotyped donors, around 81% belonged to the genetic ancestry cluster associated with self-reported Caucasian donors. The aim of the study was to test whether cataloging public T cell receptors could identify signatures of past pathogen exposure. Using immunosequencing, the study profiled T cell repertoires from 640 or so subjects and related those repertoires to cytomegalovirus serostatus. Besides the first cohort of roughly 640 subjects, a separate validation cohort made up of 120 different subjects was used. To predict cytomegalovirus infection status, the study combined high-throughput TCR immunosequencing, statistical association of individual TCRs with disease status, and machine learning. A later analysis re-analyzed previously published TCR beta repertoires from roughly 600 donors and added high-resolution HLA genotyping to study TCR occurrence patterns. The later analysis used no new phenotypic data to find candidate immune exposures, relying instead on TCR beta sequences and their occurrence across donors. In an earlier analysis of over 550 of the donors, high-throughput TCR beta sequencing was used to judge whether each TCR beta V gene segment behaved as functional or pseudogenic. Donor age, sex, ethnicity and CMV serostatus were compiled alongside the repertoire data. Genome-wide SNP genotypes for about 55% of the 666 donors were used in a later genetic analysis, which treated that subset as a discovery cohort. All discovery cohort repertoires had been generated using a single sequencing platform. HLA typing covered class I and class II loci at four-digit resolution. The number of donors typed differed by locus, with about 620-630 for A, B, C, DRB1 and DQB1, approximately 500 for DQA1, approximately 580 for DPA1, and around 460 for DPB1. Because of strong linkage in the cohort, a handful of DR-DQ haplotypes were treated as single units for association and clustering. Among a few hundred genotyped donors of the cohort, an average of around 240,000 unique TCR beta nucleotide sequences were sequenced per donor, about a sixth of them non-productive. Beyond this particular receptor, the publication reports: A further reported finding was that TCR beta sequences accurately predicted the HLA-A and HLA-B alleles for most subjects in the first cohort. The classifier was reported to diagnose cytomegalovirus status with high specificity and sensitivity in both the original cohort and the validation cohort. For the cohort, immune exposure information was limited to CMV serostatus. In an earlier analysis of more than 500 of the donors, most TCR beta V segments appeared in productive rearrangements about 87% or about 30% of the time, broadly matching IMGT annotations. Assigning TCR associations to individual alleles was difficult when HLA alleles, especially DR and DQ, strongly co-occurred. The presence/absence analyses assumed that sequencing depth was roughly uniform across donors, and that assumption may not be true. A few of the identified cytomegalovirus-associated TCR beta chains were confirmed in vitro to be specific for cytomegalovirus antigens. Only TCR beta chains were sequenced in this cohort, and the absence of alpha or paired-chain data limited detectable features. In a later analysis, around 15,000 TCR beta sequences were associated with specific HLA alleles at a false discovery rate of 0.05. Some IMGT-functional V segments, including TRBV6-2 and TRBV6-3, could not be told apart with the 87-base-pair reads, so those segments were excluded. Because counts were too low, seventeen rarely observed V segments, including chromosome 9 orphons, were excluded from the earlier analysis of several hundred of the donors. A later analysis found that TCR association rates varied across HLA loci, with DRB1 alleles showing the most associated TCRs and HLA-C alleles the fewest. A later analysis found that most CMV-associated TCR beta chains appeared HLA-restricted, with HLA associations seemingly driven largely by CMV exposure. In a later analysis, HLA-associated TCR beta chains were found to be more clonally expanded and to have lower generation probabilities than equally common non-associated chains. It was suggested by the authors that the approach could potentially be generalized to other disease states and immunological phenotypes. In a later genetic analysis, fewer N-insertions in productive TCRs were reported among donors in an Asian-associated ancestry cluster than the roughly 640-donor mean. According to a later analysis, parvovirus B19, influenza, CMV and Epstein-Barr virus appeared linked to several top co-occurrence clusters. The study listed approximately 160 TCR beta chains as associated with cytomegalovirus. Because HLA typing was unavailable for some donors at each locus, only the typed subset was used in association tests. Linkage disequilibrium might explain the correlated functional status among segregating V segments, but an unknown experimental factor could not be ruled out. A group of highly shared sequence variants was considered likely to be a technical artifact of the sequencing pipeline. A later genetic analysis associated a missense DCLRE1C variant with V-gene and J-gene trimming of TCR beta chains, and an independent cohort replicated the association. Most TCR sequences were seen in very few donors, while some public TCRs were found in many individuals.

The cohort comprised around 700 healthy bone marrow donors. At the time of sampling, all cohort members were nominally healthy, though unrecorded immune exposures were likely present. The donor was CMV seronegative and was included in the group of under 450 seronegative cohort members. Every donor gave a peripheral blood sample, and the peripheral blood mononuclear cells from that sample were used for TCR beta sequencing. The Qiagen DNeasy Blood Extraction Kit was used to extract genomic DNA from the blood cell samples. The method was the immunoSEQ multiplex PCR assay. For the multiplex PCR, a mixture combining 60 forward primers for TCR Vbeta segments and 13 reverse primers for TCR Jbeta segments was used. Amplification of the CDR3 region of rearranged TCR beta genes was performed with a multiplex PCR assay on genomic DNA. The amplified TCR beta libraries were sequenced on the Illumina HiSeq System as 87-base-pair reads. Per the source publication's procedure: A later analysis tallied roughly 80 million unique TCR beta chains across the 640 or so repertoires, and some 10 million of those chains were shared by two or more donors. A nearest-neighbor algorithm error-corrected the raw reads and collapsed the reads into unique sequences, merging closely related sequences to remove PCR and sequencing errors. V, D and J gene segments were assigned by aligning CDR3 sequences to IMGT reference sequences. Each retained sequence needed at least a six-nucleotide match to both a V gene segment and a J gene segment. A rearrangement counted as productive if the CDR3 had no stop codons and remained in frame with V and J, and every other rearrangement counted as non-productive. Following IMGT convention, CDR3 was defined as the stretch from the second conserved V-encoded cysteine to the conserved J-encoded phenylalanine. Sequences without an unambiguous match to a single V gene segment were excluded from the earlier analysis of 450 to 650 of the donors. An earlier analysis of a few hundred of the donors classified V segments as functional when productive rearrangements were above 56.7% and as segregating when the standard deviation between donors was above 5%. A statistical classification framework was built to diagnose cytomegalovirus status from the catalog of TCR beta chain sequences. In a later analysis, V and J genes were assigned by comparing TCR nucleotide sequences against IMGT/GENE-DB human TR gene sequences. In a later analysis, CDR3 sequences and most-parsimonious VDJ recombination scenarios were assigned using the TCRdist pipeline. In a later analysis, each TCR beta chain was defined by its CDR3 amino acid sequence together with its V-gene family, and reads without a unique V-gene family were excluded. As a way to deal with suspected cross-contamination and a sequencing artifact, a later analysis dropped approximately 590 nucleotide sequences that were highly shared and had low generation probability. For each public chain, a later analysis derived a clonal expansion index from normalized ranks of inferred template counts within each repertoire. A later analysis computed generation probabilities with a VDJ recombination model fitted to out-of-frame rearrangements, and checked the results against IGoR. Hypergeometric tests were used in a later analysis to score TCR-TCR, TCR-HLA and TCR-CMV co-occurrence, with a repertoire-size bias correction applied to the TCR pairs. A later analysis estimated false discovery rates by permuting HLA or CMV assignments 20 times. In a later analysis, co-occurring TCRs were grouped with DBSCAN, and TCRdist sequence similarity was added when clustering was performed within HLA-allele-positive subsets. Co-occurrence clustering excluded repertoires with fewer than 30,000 or more than 120,000 public chains, plus five with anomalous nucleotide sharing. In its TCRdb copy, this immuneACCESS table keeps in-frame sequences only and misses some clones. Where compared with another copy, unresolved V genes explain less than half of these, and the others have no known cause. That table gives V, J and clone size, and the DNA gave D and trimming. The sample yields some 200,000 clones; more than 65% were counted once. About 1.8% of the sample is in the top ten clones.

About this clone: Its specific antigen is unknown. Base quality data are lacking; no much larger clone is found one base away.

From the cysteine up to the phenylalanine, the CDR3 has a length of 13 residues. Only the CDR3 region is kept as DNA, spanning 39 bases read in frame from base 1. The germline V gene specifies ENHRY as CDR1 and SYGVKD as CDR2. The TCR originated in a man aged 45-65 years in good health and CMV-seronegative. The chain is made from TRBV10-3 and TRBJ2-5, with no reliable assignment of the D segment. The J call could be wrong; TRBJ2-7 is a better fit for the DNA end. Sequenced: PBMCs. The encoded CDR3 is CAISDRQAYEQYF. The nucleotides are TGTGCCATCAGTGATCGCCAGGCCTACGAGCAGTACTTC.